The clone carrying this T cell receptor (beta chain) was seen only a few times. What it recognizes is unknown. There are 15 residues in the CDR3. Trimming took off 1 base at V and 5 bases at J, with 15 bases between the two ends. CDR1 DFQATT and CDR2 SNEGSKA come from the germline V gene (reference sequence). TCRdb reanalysed the reads using MiXCR and keeps one entry per CDR3 protein. The repertoire consists of roughly 250,000 distinct CDR3 sequences, with over 9% occurring once and the leading ten covering 1.5% to 2%. The data are from a study of T cell repertoires in cytomegalovirus infection. Study at large: Indications of both CMV infection and matching HLA type were provided by public TCR beta signatures. Whole-study results and caveats: Carriers of CMV plus the relevant HLA were identified by cumulative public TCR beta family frequency. HLA-C-restricted CMV-specific TCR beta clonotypes were dominant in the ex vivo response.

The material sequenced was PBMCs. This rearrangement joins TRBV20-1 to TRBJ2-1; D may match TRBD1 or TRBD2 (5 bases each). The clonotype originates from a human donor in good health (CMV status not recorded). Some clones in this sample may be carry-over from other donors' samples. The CDR3 protein is CSARGGADRNNEQFF. CDR3 nucleotides: TGCAGTGCTAGAGGAGGGGCGGACCGAAACAATGAGCAGTTCTTC.